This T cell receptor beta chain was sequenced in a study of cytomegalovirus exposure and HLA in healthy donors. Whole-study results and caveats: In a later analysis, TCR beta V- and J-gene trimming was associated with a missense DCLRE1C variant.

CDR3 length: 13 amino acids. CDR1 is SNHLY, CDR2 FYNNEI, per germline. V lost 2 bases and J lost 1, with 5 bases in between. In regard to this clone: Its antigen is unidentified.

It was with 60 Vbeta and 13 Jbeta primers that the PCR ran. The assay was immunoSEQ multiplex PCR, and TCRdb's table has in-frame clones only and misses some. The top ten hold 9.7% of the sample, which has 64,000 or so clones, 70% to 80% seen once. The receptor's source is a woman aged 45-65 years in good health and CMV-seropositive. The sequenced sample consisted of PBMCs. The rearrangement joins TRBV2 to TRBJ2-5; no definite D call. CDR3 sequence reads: CASSEQIQETQYF. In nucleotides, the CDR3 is TGTGCCAGCAGTGAACAGATCCAAGAGACCCAGTACTTC.